Shown below are 17 T cell receptor beta chains from a single sample sequenced in a study of blood T cell repertoires in COVID-19. Here immunoSEQ multiplex PCR was the method, and the copy in TCRdb shows in-frame clones only, minus some. The table includes 75,000 to 90,000 clones, just under 85% detected once. Material: peripheral blood. These receptors were collected from a man older than 75 with active or convalescent COVID-19.

The gene calls are TRBV19 and TRBJ2-2; tentatively, D is TRBD1 (6 bases). Germline V gene data show CDR1 as LNHDA and CDR2 as SQIVND (reference sequence). Trimming left V 8 bases short and J 5 bases short, with 18 bases between. The CDR3 contains 15 residues. For the CDR3, the DNA is TGTGCCAGTCGCACCCCAGGGGCTCGGACCGGGGAGCTGTTTTTT. Amino acid sequence: CASRTPGARTGELFF. Variable domain in full (rest from reference TRBV19 and TRBJ2-2): DGGITQSPKYLFRKEGQNVTLSCEQNLNHDAMYWYRQDPGQGLRLIYYSQIVNDFQKGDIAEGYSVSREKKESFPLTVTSAQKNPTAFYLCASRTPGARTGELFFGEGSRLTVL.

The V gene is TRBV28, the J gene TRBJ2-6; 8 nucleotides match TRBD1. The CDR3 spans 15 residues. J lost 2 bases, V lost 8 bases, and 5 bases had no gene match. From germline, CDR1 is MDHEN and CDR2 SYDVKM. CDR3 protein: CASGAGGAGANVLTF. CDR3 in DNA: TGTGCCAGCGGCGCAGGGGGCGCTGGGGCCAACGTCCTGACTTTC.

The chain employs TRBV6-6 and TRBJ2-2; the match to TRBD1 covers 11 bases. The J segment lost 4 bases and the V segment lost 5 bases, leaving 3 bases of the junction unmatched. The germline V gene has CDR1 MNHNY and CDR2 SVGAGI (reference sequence). The CDR3 is 15 amino acids. The CDR3 here is CASSPGQGVTGELFF. CDR3 coding DNA: TGTGCCAGCAGTCCGGGACAGGGGGTCACCGGGGAGCTGTTTTTT.

There are a few counts of this clone. This same CDR3 is encoded by further DNA sequences in the sample. This chain links TRBV5-1 with TRBJ2-3; TRBD2 matches 12 bases. Germline V gene sequence: CDR1 SGHRS, CDR2 YFSETQ. This CDR3 has 17 amino acids. V was pared by 1 base and J by 0 bases, with 3 bases of the junction left unmatched. The CDR3 coding sequence is TGCGCCAGCAGCTTGCTAGGGACTAGCGGGAGCACAGATACGCAGTATTTT. This sequence encodes CASSLLGTSGSTDTQYF.

This chain connects TRBV14 to TRBJ1-3; weak D call: TRBD1 (6 bases). CDR1 is SGHDN and CDR2 is FVKESK in the germline V gene. CDR3 size: 13 residues. V was cut by 9 bases and J by 4 bases, with 13 bases left in between. Written as DNA, the CDR3 is TGTGCCAGTTCAACAGGGTACGGAAACACCATATATTTT. Encoded protein: CASSTGYGNTIYF.

The chain joins TRBV9 to TRBJ2-5; 7 nucleotides agree with TRBD2. The junction had 5 bases not matched to a gene; V was cut back by 0 bases and J by 3 bases. The germline gives CDR1 SGDLS, CDR2 YYNGEE. The CDR3 runs to 15 residues. CDR3 nucleotides: TGTGCCAGCAGCGTAGGTCCAGCGGGGAAAGAGACCCAGTACTTC. Protein: CASSVGPAGKETQYF.

The chain employs TRBV6-5 and TRBJ2-5; 11 bases are shared with TRBD2. Per the germline V gene, CDR1 is MNHEY and CDR2 is SVGAGI. The CDR3 loop spans 15 amino acids. The V segment lost 5 bases and the J segment 6 bases; nucleotides outside the gene matches: 8. The CDR3, as DNA: TGTGCCAGCAGTACCCTAGCGGGAGGCCCGAAGACCCAGTACTTC. It is translated as CASSTLAGGPKTQYF.

The rearrangement links TRBV7-9 to TRBJ1-4; D gene ambiguous. Trimming cost V 0 bases and J 0 bases, with 5 bases left between them. The CDR3 contains 15 residues. Germline CDR1 reads SEHNR; CDR2 reads FQNEAQ (reference sequence). The CDR3 loop is CASSLAPSTNEKLFF. The CDR3 DNA reads TGTGCCAGCAGCTTAGCTCCGTCAACTAATGAAAAACTGTTTTTT.

The V and J genes are TRBV7-8 and TRBJ1-5; no clear D. The germline gives CDR1 SGHVS, CDR2 FQNEAQ. V lost 2 bases and J lost 3, with 17 bases in between. This CDR3 region has 17 residues. CDR3 sequence reads: CASSLFLAGVDNQPQHF. DNA for the CDR3: TGTGCCAGCAGCTTATTTCTTGCGGGTGTAGACAATCAGCCCCAGCATTTT.

Here the CDR3 DNA reads TGTGCCAGCTCACTACGGGTTGGTTCCGGGGAGCTGTTTTTT. This encodes CASSLRVGSGELFF. This chain joins TRBV18 and TRBJ2-2; D remains ambiguous. The CDR3 has 14 amino acids. With 4 bases removed from V and 6 bases from J, the gap between germline ends came to 12 bases. CDR1 and CDR2 (germline): KGHSH, LQKENI.

This clone has a single count. This rearrangement joins TRBV19 to TRBJ2-2, with D possibly being TRBD1 (5 bases). With 6 bases removed from V and 1 base from J, the gap between germline ends came to 12 bases. The CDR3 consists of 15 residues. Germline CDR1 is LNHDA and CDR2 is SQIVND (reference sequence). In DNA, the CDR3 is TGTGCCAGTAGGTCTGGGCAGGGGAACACCGGGGAGCTGTTTTTT. Protein: CASRSGQGNTGELFF.

V gene TRBV12-3 or TRBV12-4 combines with J gene TRBJ1-6; D is unclear. V was trimmed by 5 bases and J by 5 bases, leaving 7 bases between them. This CDR3 comprises 13 residues. The chain's CDR3 is CASSPSDNSPLHF. The CDR3 DNA follows: TGTGCCAGCAGTCCATCGGATAATTCACCCCTCCACTTT.

The chain combines TRBV3-1 (or the pseudogene TRBV3-2) with TRBJ1-2, with a possible D match to TRBD1 (5 bases). Trimming took off 3 bases at V and 7 bases at J, with 15 bases between the two ends. The germline V gene has CDR1 LGHDT and CDR2 YNNKEL (reference sequence). The CDR3 consists of 14 residues. Here the CDR3 DNA reads TGTGCCAGCAGCCATCGGACACCGGACGCTGGCTACACCTTC. Protein product: CASSHRTPDAGYTF.

The rearrangement uses TRBV24-1 and TRBJ2-4, with a tentative D call TRBD2 (6 bases). The CDR3 loop spans 14 amino acids. The germline V and J ends were trimmed by 9 bases and 3 bases, with 14 bases remaining between them. Germline CDR1 KGHDR, CDR2 SFDVKD. The DNA for the CDR3 is TGTGCCACCTCAGAGGCGGGGAACAAAAACATTCAGTACTTC. Protein product: CATSEAGNKNIQYF.

The table lists this clone with a count of one. The V and J genes are TRBV6-1 and TRBJ2-5; the D is unclear. The V gene lost 2 bases and the J gene lost 5 bases, with 12 bases spanning the gap. CDR1 and CDR2 from the germline V gene are MNHNS and SASEGT. This CDR3 spans 14 amino acids. Here the CDR3 reads CASSENTAAETQYF. The CDR3 nucleotides are TGTGCCAGCAGTGAAAACACGGCGGCGGAGACCCAGTACTTC.

CDR3 nucleotides: TGTGCCAGCTCACCACCGGGGACTAGCGGTGTCAATGAGCAGTTCTTC. Its protein product is CASSPPGTSGVNEQFF. V and J are TRBV18 and TRBJ2-1, with 11 bases aligning to TRBD2. The germline gives CDR1 KGHSH, CDR2 LQKENI. V lost 0 bases to trimming and J lost 6 bases; unmatched junction nucleotides: 4. The length of the CDR3 is 16 residues.

This chain uses TRBV7-9 with TRBJ2-5; TRBD1 aligns across 10 bases. This CDR3 has 17 amino acids. J gave up 5 bases and V 2 bases, and 11 bases lay outside the gene matches. Germline V gene lookup returns CDR1 SEHNR and CDR2 FQNEAQ (reference sequence). DNA of the CDR3: TGTGCCAGCAGCTTAAGGAGGGACAGGGGTCTTTCGGAGACCCAGTACTTC. It specifies CASSLRRDRGLSETQYF.